This T cell receptor (beta chain) was documented in a study of Graves' ophthalmopathy and Graves' hyperthyroidism. What supplied the PBMCs was roughly 10 ml of fresh peripheral blood. Trimming stripped 2 bases from V and 2 bases from J, with 10 bases between. The CDR3 has 14 amino acids. CDR1 and CDR2 (germline): MNHEY, SVGAGI. There are many counts of this clonotype. Beta-chain TCR CDR3 regions were amplified from RNA transcripts. Investigators did first-round RT-PCR with HTBI primers, then second-round multiplex PCR. TCRdb redid the calling of the multiplex PCR reads with MiXCR, one entry per CDR3 protein. The data show hundreds of thousands of distinct CDR3 sequences, over 20% seen once.

Sequenced input: peripheral blood. The rearrangement links TRBV6-5 to TRBJ2-7, with a possible D match to TRBD1 (5 bases). The receptor comes from a woman under 30 with stable Graves' hyperthyroidism. CDR3 sequence: CASSYTVTAYEQYF. Here the CDR3 DNA reads TGTGCCAGCAGTTACACTGTGACAGCCTACGAGCAGTACTTC.